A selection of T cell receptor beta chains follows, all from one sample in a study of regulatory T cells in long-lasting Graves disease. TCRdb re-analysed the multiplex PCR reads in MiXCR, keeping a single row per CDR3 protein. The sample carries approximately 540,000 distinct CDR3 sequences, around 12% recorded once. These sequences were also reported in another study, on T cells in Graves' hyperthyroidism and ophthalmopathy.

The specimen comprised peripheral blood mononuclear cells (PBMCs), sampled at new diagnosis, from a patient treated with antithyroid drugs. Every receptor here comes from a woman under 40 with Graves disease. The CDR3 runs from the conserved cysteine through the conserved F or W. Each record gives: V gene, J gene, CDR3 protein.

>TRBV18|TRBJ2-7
CASSLTWSYEQYF
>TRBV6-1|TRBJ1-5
CASSTTTGTGKPQHF
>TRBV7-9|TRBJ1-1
CASSPEGGRAEAFF
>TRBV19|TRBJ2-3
CASMSTSGTFTDTQYF
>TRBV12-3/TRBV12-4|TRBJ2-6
CASSSGFSRSGANVLTF
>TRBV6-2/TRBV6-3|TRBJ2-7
CASSPSGKGKVYEQYF
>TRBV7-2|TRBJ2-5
CASSLAFRGASGETQYF
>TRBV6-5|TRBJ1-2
CASSYNDRGRGYTF
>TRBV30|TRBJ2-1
CAWNRLQGGSHNEQFF
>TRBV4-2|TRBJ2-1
CASTKTGDTYNEQFF
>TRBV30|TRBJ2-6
CAWSSGTGANVLTF
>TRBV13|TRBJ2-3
CASSSLSGRDRGTQYF
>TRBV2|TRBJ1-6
CASSDSSYNSPLHF
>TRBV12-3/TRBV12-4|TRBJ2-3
CASSLGLVDGTDTQYF
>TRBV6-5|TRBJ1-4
CASSYAAGYGEKLFF
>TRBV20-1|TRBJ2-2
CSAKGAGSGELFF
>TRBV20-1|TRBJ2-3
CSARPWDSPYTDTQYF
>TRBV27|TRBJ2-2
CASSLARTGELFF
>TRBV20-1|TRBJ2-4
CSARDITFQYF
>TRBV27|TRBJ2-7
CASSFIGTPSYEQYF
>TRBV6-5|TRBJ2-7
CASSYRSTGLTGEQYF
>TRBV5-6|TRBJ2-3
CASSSGTSVTDTQYF
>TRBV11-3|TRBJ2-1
CASSPSGRAFNEQFF
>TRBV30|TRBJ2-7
CAWSVLSSYEQYF
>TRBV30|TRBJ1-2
CAWTTPPYGYTF
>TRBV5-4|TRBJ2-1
CASRSWGGGDEQFF
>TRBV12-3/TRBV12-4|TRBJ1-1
CASSFQFEGTARGTEAFF
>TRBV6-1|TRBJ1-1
CASTPGPGTEAFF
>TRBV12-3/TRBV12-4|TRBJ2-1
CASSPDSYVTSGSNEQFF
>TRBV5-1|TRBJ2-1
CASSLGGLAVYNEQFF
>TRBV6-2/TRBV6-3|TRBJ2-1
CASSGFLAGFSEQFF
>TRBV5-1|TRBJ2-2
CASSLFSGTGELFF
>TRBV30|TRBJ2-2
CAWAGTRSGELFF
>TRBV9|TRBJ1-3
CASSSRVWDSGNTIYF
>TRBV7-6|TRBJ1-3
CASSLGAGVNTIYF
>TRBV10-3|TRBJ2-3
CAIKTGGSGRTDTQYF
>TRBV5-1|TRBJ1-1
CASSQAGGTEAFF
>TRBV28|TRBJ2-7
CASSFWRQAYEQYF
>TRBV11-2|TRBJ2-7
CASNHAMGEGKYEQYF
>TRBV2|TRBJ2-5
CASSDPSLAGIETQYF
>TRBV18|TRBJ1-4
CASSPYGANEKLFF
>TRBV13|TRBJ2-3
CASSLGLAPDTQYF
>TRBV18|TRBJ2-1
CASSPSRRPDNEQFF
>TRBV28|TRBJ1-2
CASSERQTVNYGYTF
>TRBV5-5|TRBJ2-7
CASSRLGSPYEQYF
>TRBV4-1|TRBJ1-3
CASSQWGNTIYF
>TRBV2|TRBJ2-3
CASSAGTGADTQYF
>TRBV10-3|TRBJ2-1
CAISEDEGLAGIYNELFF
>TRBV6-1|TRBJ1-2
CASGLYGTDYGYTF
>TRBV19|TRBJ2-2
CASEPRGGPNTGELFF